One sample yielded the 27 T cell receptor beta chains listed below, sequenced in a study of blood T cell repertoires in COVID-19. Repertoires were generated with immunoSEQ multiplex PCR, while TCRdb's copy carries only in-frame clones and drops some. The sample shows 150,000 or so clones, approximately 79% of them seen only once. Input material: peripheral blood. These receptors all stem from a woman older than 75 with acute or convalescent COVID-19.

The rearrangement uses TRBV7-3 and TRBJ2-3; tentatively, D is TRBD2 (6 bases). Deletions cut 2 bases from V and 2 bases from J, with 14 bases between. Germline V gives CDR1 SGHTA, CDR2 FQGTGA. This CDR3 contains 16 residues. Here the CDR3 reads CASSLRRGGNTDTQYF. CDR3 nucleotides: TGTGCCAGCAGCTTACGGCGGGGCGGAAACACAGATACGCAGTATTTT.

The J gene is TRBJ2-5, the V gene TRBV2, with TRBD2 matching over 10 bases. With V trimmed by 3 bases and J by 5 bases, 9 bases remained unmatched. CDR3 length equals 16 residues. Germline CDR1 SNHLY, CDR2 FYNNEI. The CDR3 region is CASSEPLGTSAETQYF. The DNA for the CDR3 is TGTGCCAGCAGTGAGCCTTTAGGGACTAGCGCGGAGACCCAGTACTTC.

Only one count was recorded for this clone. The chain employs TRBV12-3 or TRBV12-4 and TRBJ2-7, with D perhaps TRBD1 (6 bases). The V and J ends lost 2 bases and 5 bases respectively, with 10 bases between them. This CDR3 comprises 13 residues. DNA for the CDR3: TGTGCCAGCAGTTTAACAGGGTTCCACGAGCAGTACTTC. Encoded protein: CASSLTGFHEQYF.

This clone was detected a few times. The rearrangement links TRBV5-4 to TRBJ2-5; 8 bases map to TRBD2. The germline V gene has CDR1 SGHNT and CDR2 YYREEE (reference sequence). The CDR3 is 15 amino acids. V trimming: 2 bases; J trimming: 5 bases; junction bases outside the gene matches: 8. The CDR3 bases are TGTGCCAGCAGCTTTGGCGGGGGGTCCCGGGAGACCCAGTACTTC. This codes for CASSFGGGSRETQYF.

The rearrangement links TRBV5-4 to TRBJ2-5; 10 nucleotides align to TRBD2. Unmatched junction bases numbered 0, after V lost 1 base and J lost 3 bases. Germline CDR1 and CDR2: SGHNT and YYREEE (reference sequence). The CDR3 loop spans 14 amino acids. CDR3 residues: CASSLLAGEETQYF. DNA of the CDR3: TGTGCCAGCAGCTTGCTAGCGGGGGAAGAGACCCAGTACTTC.

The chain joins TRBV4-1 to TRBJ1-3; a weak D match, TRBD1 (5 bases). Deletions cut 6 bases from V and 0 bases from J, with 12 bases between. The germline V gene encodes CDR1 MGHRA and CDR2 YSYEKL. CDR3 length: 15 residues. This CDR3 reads CASRYDSLSGNTIYF. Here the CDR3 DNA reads TGCGCCAGCAGGTACGACAGCCTCTCTGGAAACACCATATATTTT.

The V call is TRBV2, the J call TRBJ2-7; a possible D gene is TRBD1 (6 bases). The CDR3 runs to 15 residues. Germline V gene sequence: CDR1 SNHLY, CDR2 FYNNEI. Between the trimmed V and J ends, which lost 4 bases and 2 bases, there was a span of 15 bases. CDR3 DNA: TGTGCCAGCAGTGGCCAGGGGAGTAGCGCCTACGAGCAGTACTTC. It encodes CASSGQGSSAYEQYF.

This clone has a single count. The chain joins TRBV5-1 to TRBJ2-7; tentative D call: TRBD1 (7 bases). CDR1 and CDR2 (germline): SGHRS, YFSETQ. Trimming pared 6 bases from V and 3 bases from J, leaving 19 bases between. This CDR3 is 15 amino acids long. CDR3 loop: CASNPAGGQSYEQYF. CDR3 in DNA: TGCGCCAGCAACCCCGCCGGGGGACAGAGCTACGAGCAGTACTTC.

The CDR3 here is CASSFMAGPLVGEAFF. CDR3 DNA: TGTGCCAGCAGCTTTATGGCGGGTCCACTAGTCGGTGAAGCTTTCTTT. This chain connects TRBV5-5 to TRBJ1-1; no definite D call. V was trimmed by 2 bases and J by 7 bases, leaving 21 bases between them. CDR3 size: 16 residues. Germline CDR1 and CDR2: SGHKS and YYEKEE (reference sequence).

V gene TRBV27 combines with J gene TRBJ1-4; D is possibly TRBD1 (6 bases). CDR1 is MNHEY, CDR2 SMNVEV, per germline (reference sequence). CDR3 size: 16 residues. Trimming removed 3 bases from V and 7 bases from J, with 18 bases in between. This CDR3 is CASSLNRARRSEKLFF. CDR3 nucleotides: TGTGCCAGCAGTTTGAACAGGGCAAGGAGGAGTGAAAAACTGTTTTTT.

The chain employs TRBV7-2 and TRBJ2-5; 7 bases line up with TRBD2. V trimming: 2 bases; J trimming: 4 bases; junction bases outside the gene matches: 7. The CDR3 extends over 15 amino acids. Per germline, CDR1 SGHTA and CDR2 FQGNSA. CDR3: CASSLPLGGGETQYF. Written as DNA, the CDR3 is TGTGCCAGCAGCTTACCCCTGGGGGGGGGAGAGACCCAGTACTTC. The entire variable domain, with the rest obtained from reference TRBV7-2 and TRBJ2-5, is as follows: GAGVSQSPSNKVTEKGKDVELRCDPISGHTALYWYRQSLGQGLEFLIYFQGNSAPDKSGLPSDRFSAERTGGSVSTLTIQRTQQEDSAVYLCASSLPLGGGETQYFGPGTRLLVL.

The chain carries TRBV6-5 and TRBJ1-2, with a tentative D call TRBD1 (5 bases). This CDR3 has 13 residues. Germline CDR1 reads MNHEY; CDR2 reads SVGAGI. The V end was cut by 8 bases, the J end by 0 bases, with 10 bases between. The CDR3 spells CASARAANYGYTF. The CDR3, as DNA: TGTGCCAGCGCCAGGGCAGCTAACTATGGCTACACCTTC.

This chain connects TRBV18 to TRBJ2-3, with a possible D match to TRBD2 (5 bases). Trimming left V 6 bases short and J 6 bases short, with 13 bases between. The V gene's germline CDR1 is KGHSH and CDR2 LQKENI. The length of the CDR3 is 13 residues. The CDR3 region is CASSQTGEDTQYF. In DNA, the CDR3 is TGTGCCAGCTCCCAAACCGGGGAGGATACGCAGTATTTT.

As DNA, the CDR3 is TGTGCCAGCAGTACCGACTCCGGCAAAAACATTCAGTACTTC. Its translation is CASSTDSGKNIQYF. The V call is TRBV6-2 or TRBV6-3, the J call TRBJ2-4; D is undetermined. Per germline, CDR1 MNHEY and CDR2 SVGEGT. This CDR3 is built from 14 residues. Trimming shortened V by 5 bases and J by 3 bases, and 11 bases separated the two germline ends.

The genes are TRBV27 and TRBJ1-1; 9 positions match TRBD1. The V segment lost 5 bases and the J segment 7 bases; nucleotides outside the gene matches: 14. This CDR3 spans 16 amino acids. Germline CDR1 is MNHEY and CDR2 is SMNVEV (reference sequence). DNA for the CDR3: TGTGCCAGCAGTCTCACAGGGGGCCCCTTGGGCCGTGAAGCTTTCTTT. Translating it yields CASSLTGGPLGREAFF.

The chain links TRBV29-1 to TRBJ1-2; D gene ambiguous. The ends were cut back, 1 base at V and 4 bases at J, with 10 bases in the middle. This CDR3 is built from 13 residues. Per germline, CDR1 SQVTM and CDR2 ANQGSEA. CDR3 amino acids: CSVEGAGFYGYTF. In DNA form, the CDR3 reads TGCAGCGTTGAAGGGGCAGGTTTCTATGGCTACACCTTC.

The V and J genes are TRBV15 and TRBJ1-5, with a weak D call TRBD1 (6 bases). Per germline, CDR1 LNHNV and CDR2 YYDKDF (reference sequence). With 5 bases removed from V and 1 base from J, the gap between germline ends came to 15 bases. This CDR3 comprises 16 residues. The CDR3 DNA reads TGTGCCACCAGCGGGGGCAGTCAAACAAGCAATCAGCCCCAGCATTTT. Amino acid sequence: CATSGGSQTSNQPQHF.

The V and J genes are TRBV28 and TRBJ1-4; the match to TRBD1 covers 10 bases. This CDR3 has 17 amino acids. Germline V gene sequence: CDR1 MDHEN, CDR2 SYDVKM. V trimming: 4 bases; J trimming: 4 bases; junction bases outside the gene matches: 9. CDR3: CASSSGGQGGSNEKLFF. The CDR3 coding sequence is TGTGCCAGCAGTTCGGGCGGACAGGGGGGCAGTAATGAAAAACTGTTTTTT. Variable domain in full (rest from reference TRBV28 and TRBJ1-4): DVKVTQSSRYLVKRTGEKVFLECVQDMDHENMFWYRQDPGLGLRLIYFSYDVKMKEKGDIPEGYSVSREKKERFSLILESASTNQTSMYLCASSSGGQGGSNEKLFFGSGTQLSVL.

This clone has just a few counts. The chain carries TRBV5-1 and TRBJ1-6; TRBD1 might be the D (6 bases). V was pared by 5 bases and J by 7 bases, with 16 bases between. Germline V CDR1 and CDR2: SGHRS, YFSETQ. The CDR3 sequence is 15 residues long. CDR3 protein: CASSYREGGNSPLHF. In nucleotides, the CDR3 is TGCGCCAGCAGTTACAGGGAGGGGGGGAATTCACCCCTCCACTTT.

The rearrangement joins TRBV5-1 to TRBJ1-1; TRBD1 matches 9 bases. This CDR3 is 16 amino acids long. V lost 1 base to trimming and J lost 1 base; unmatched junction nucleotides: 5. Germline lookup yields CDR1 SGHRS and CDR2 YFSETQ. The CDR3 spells CASSLRLDRGNTEAFF. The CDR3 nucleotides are TGCGCCAGCAGCTTGCGTCTGGACAGGGGGAACACTGAAGCTTTCTTT. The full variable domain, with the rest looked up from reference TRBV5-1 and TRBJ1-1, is KAGVTQTPRYLIKTRGQQVTLSCSPISGHRSVSWYQQTPGQGLQFLFEYFSETQRNKGNFPGRFSGRQFSNSRSEMNVSTLELGDSALYLCASSLRLDRGNTEAFFGQGTRLTVV.

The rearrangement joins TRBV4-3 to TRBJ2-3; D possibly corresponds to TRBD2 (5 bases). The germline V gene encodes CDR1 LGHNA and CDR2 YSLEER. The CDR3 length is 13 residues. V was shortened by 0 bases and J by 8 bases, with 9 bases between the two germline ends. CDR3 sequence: CASSQDLRGTQYF. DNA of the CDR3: TGCGCCAGCAGCCAAGATCTACGGGGTACGCAGTATTTT.

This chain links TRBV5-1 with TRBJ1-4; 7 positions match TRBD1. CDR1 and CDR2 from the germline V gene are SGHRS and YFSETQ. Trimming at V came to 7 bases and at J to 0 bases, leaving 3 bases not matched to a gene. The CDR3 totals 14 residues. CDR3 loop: CASQTGATNEKLFF. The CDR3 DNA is TGCGCCAGCCAAACAGGGGCAACTAATGAAAAACTGTTTTTT.

Written as DNA, the CDR3 is TGTGCCAGCAGCCCTACGACTAGCGGGAGGGCGGGGAATGAGCAGTTCTTC. Encoded protein: CASSPTTSGRAGNEQFF. The genes are TRBV7-9 and TRBJ2-1; 14 nucleotides agree with TRBD2. Per the germline V gene, CDR1 is SEHNR and CDR2 is FQNEAQ (reference sequence). The V segment lost 5 bases and the J segment 7 bases; nucleotides outside the gene matches: 10. The CDR3 sequence is 17 residues long.

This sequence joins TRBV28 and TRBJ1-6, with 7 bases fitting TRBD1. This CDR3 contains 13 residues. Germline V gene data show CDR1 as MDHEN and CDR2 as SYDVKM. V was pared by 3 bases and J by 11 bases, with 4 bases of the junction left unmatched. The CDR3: CASSFSDRAPLHF. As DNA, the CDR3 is TGTGCCAGCAGTTTCTCCGACAGGGCACCCCTCCACTTT.

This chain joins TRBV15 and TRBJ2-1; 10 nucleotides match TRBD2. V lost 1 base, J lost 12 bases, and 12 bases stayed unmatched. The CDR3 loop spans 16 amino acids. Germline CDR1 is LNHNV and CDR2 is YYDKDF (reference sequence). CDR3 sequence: CATSRGGASGGLVQFF. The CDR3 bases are TGTGCCACCAGCAGAGGGGGGGCTAGCGGGGGCCTGGTGCAGTTCTTC.

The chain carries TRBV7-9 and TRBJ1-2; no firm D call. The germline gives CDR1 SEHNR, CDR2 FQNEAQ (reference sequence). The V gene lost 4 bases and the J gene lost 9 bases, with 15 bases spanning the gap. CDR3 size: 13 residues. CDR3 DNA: TGTGCCAGCAGCTCCTCCGGACTCCCCAGCTACACCTTC. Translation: CASSSSGLPSYTF.

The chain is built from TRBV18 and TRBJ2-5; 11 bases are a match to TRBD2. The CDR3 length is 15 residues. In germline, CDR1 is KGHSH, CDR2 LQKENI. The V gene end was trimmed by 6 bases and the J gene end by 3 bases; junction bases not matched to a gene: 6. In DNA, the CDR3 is TGTGCCAGCTCGCCCCTAGCGGGAGGAGAAGAGACCCAGTACTTC. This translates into CASSPLAGGEETQYF. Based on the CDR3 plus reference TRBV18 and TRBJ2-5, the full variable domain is NAGVMQNPRHLVRRRGQEARLRCSPMKGHSHVYWYRQLPEEGLKFMVYLQKENIIDESGMPKERFSAEFPKEGPSILRIQQVVRGDSAAYFCASSPLAGGEETQYFGPGTRLLVL.